One and the same sample provided the 30 T cell receptor beta chains below, sequenced in a study of neurological immune-mediated disorders. TCRdb re-analysed the 5' RACE reads in MiXCR, keeping a single row per CDR3 protein. The repertoire holds tens of thousands of distinct CDR3 sequences, with 3.8% as singletons. Sequenced: PBMCs. Source of these receptors: a man aged 55 to 69 with multiple sclerosis.

This clonotype was recorded at least ten times. The gene calls are TRBV14 and TRBJ1-4; no firm D call. Trimming left V 4 bases short and J 0 bases short, with 12 bases between. The CDR3 sequence is 16 residues long. CDR1 SGHDN and CDR2 FVKESK come from the germline V gene. This chain's CDR3 is CASSRRRGTTNEKLFF. DNA of the CDR3: TGTGCCAGCAGCCGCAGGCGGGGAACAACTAATGAAAAACTGTTTTTT.

This clonotype was observed at least ten times. This chain connects TRBV5-4 to TRBJ1-5; perhaps TRBD1 as D (5 bases). Trimming pared 4 bases from V and 3 bases from J, leaving 14 bases between. The CDR3 extends over 15 amino acids. Germline V gene data show CDR1 as SGHNT and CDR2 as YYREEE (reference sequence). CDR3 in amino acids: CASSDSTGLNQPQHF. Written as DNA, the CDR3 is TGTGCCAGCAGCGACTCCACAGGACTCAATCAGCCCCAGCATTTT. Full variable domain (rest looked up from reference TRBV5-4 and TRBJ1-5): ETGVTQSPTHLIKTRGQQVTLRCSSQSGHNTVSWYQQALGQGPQFIFQYYREEENGRGNFPPRFSGLQFPNYSSELNVNALELDDSALYLCASSDSTGLNQPQHFGDGTRLSIL.

This clonotype showed up many times. The chain is built from TRBV12-3 or TRBV12-4 and TRBJ2-7, with TRBD1 identical over 7 bases. Trimming took 1 base from V and 13 from J; bases not matched to a gene: 4. CDR3 size: 11 residues. The DNA for the CDR3 is TGTGCCAGCAGTTTAGGAACAGGGGAATACTTC. Its protein is CASSLGTGEYF.

This clonotype was seen at least ten times. This rearrangement joins TRBV12-3 or TRBV12-4 to TRBJ2-2; unclear D gene. This CDR3 contains 11 residues. V gave up 6 bases and J gave up 7 bases, with 6 bases separating them. The DNA of the CDR3 is TGTGCCAGCAGCCTGAACGGGGAGCTGTTTTTT. It specifies CASSLNGELFF.

This clonotype has ten or more counts. The chain employs TRBV29-1 and TRBJ1-1; D is ambiguous. This CDR3 has 13 amino acids. CDR1 is SQVTM, CDR2 ANQGSEA, per germline. V lost 3 bases and J lost 4, with 12 bases in between. CDR3 sequence (DNA): TGCAGCGTTGAGCAAGGGATCGGCACTGAAGCTTTCTTT. Protein product: CSVEQGIGTEAFF.

This clonotype came up many times. This chain joins TRBV11-1 and TRBJ2-1, with D perhaps TRBD1 (5 bases). The V gene lost 2 bases and the J gene lost 5 bases, with 10 bases spanning the gap. CDR1 SGHAT and CDR2 FQDESV come from the germline V gene (reference sequence). The CDR3 totals 14 residues. In DNA, the CDR3 is TGTGCCAGCAGCTTAAGGGGTAGTAACAATGAGCAGTTCTTC. Translation gives CASSLRGSNNEQFF.

This clonotype occurred many times. V gene TRBV5-1 combines with J gene TRBJ2-4; D not certain. Trimming took 4 bases from V and 0 from J, leaving 8 bases between them. The germline CDR1 and CDR2 sequences are SGHRS and YFSETQ. The CDR3 covers 14 residues. The CDR3 sequence is CASSDTLAKNIQYF. The CDR3 DNA sequence: TGCGCCAGCAGCGATACTTTAGCCAAAAACATTCAGTACTTC.

This clonotype appeared many times. This chain joins TRBV7-2 and TRBJ1-3, with TRBD1 as a possible D gene (5 bases). The CDR3 totals 15 residues. Germline V gene lookup returns CDR1 SGHTA and CDR2 FQGNSA. Trimming removed 5 bases from V and 6 bases from J, with 17 bases in between. For the CDR3, the DNA is TGTGCCAGCAGCCTCAGTGGGGCGGCAGAAAACACCATATATTTT. Its protein is CASSLSGAAENTIYF.

At least ten counts were recorded for this clonotype. The genes are TRBV10-3 and TRBJ2-3; a weak D match, TRBD2 (5 bases). CDR3 length: 16 amino acids. The V end was cut by 7 bases, the J end by 6 bases, with 23 bases between. Germline V gives CDR1 ENHRY, CDR2 SYGVKD. CDR3 residues: CAITVGSRDGWDTQYF. CDR3 DNA: TGTGCCATCACCGTGGGTAGCCGGGATGGTTGGGATACGCAGTATTTT.

This clonotype showed up many times. The chain uses TRBV5-1 and TRBJ2-1; 8 positions agree with TRBD2. V dropped 5 bases and J dropped 9; count of bases not matched to a gene: 10. CDR1 is SGHRS and CDR2 is YFSETQ in the germline V gene. The CDR3 runs to 14 residues. CDR3 amino acids: CASSLLADTGEQFF. The CDR3 bases are TGCGCCAGCAGTTTACTAGCGGATACTGGTGAGCAGTTCTTC.

This clonotype has a count of ten or more. The V and J genes are TRBV29-1 and TRBJ2-7; D not certain. V was cut by 0 bases and J by 0 bases, with 9 bases left in between. The CDR3 covers 14 residues. The germline V gene has CDR1 SQVTM and CDR2 ANQGSEA. This chain's CDR3 is CSVEDGAVSYEQYF. Written as DNA, the CDR3 is TGCAGCGTTGAAGATGGTGCCGTCTCCTACGAGCAGTACTTC.

This clonotype was counted many times. V gene TRBV29-1 combines with J gene TRBJ2-1, with TRBD2 identical over 8 bases. V lost 5 bases, J lost 0 bases, and 3 bases stayed unmatched. The CDR3 is made up of 14 amino acids. Germline loops: CDR1 SQVTM, CDR2 ANQGSEA. CDR3 region: CSVRAGGSYNEQFF. CDR3 sequence (DNA): TGCAGCGTTCGTGCGGGGGGCTCCTACAATGAGCAGTTCTTC.

This clonotype has at least ten counts. The chain combines TRBV29-1 with TRBJ1-2; possibly TRBD1 for D (5 bases). Germline lookup yields CDR1 SQVTM and CDR2 ANQGSEA. The germline V and J ends were trimmed by 3 bases and 4 bases, with 12 bases remaining between them. The length of the CDR3 is 13 residues. This CDR3 reads CSVETVPAYGYTF. Here the CDR3 DNA reads TGCAGCGTTGAGACAGTGCCCGCCTATGGCTACACCTTC. Supplemented by reference TRBV29-1 and TRBJ1-2, the full variable domain reads SAVISQKPSRDICQRGTSLTIQCQVDSQVTMMFWYRQQPGQSLTLIATANQGSEATYESGFVIDKFPISRPNLTFSTLTVSNMSPEDSSIYLCSVETVPAYGYTFGSGTRLTVV.

This clonotype was detected only a few times. It may be a read error: a sequence one base away is much more abundant. The rearrangement uses TRBV20-1 and TRBJ2-1, with D perhaps TRBD2 (6 bases). CDR1 is DFQATT, CDR2 SNEGSKA, per germline (reference sequence). V lost 2 bases, J lost 12 bases, and 11 bases lay in between. There are 11 residues in the CDR3. CDR3 sequence: CSARSGRRQFF. The DNA for the CDR3 is TGCAGTGCTAGATCCGGGAGAAGGCAGTTCTTC.

This clonotype was seen ten or more times. The rearrangement uses TRBV5-1 and TRBJ2-5, with TRBD1 matching over 9 bases. The CDR3 consists of 16 residues. Germline-derived CDR1 and CDR2 are SGHRS and YFSETQ. V lost 4 bases and J lost 5; bases outside the gene matches: 12. This chain's CDR3 is CASSLNTGGLGETQYF. CDR3 DNA: TGCGCCAGCAGCCTAAACACAGGGGGCCTAGGGGAGACCCAGTACTTC.

This clonotype was seen at least ten times. The CDR3 coding sequence is TGTGCCAGCACGGTGGTGGGACACGGAACACATACGCAGTATTTT. This encodes CASTVVGHGTHTQYF. The chain recombines TRBV6-5 with TRBJ2-3; tentative D call: TRBD1 (6 bases). CDR3 length: 15 residues. Germline assignment: CDR1 MNHEY and CDR2 SVGAGI. The ends were cut back, 7 bases at V and 7 bases at J, with 21 bases in the middle.

V is TRBV5-1 and J is TRBJ2-1, with a tentative D call TRBD2 (6 bases). The V end lost 5 bases, the J end lost 8 bases, and 17 bases lay between the germline ends. From germline, CDR1 is SGHRS and CDR2 YFSETQ. The CDR3 covers 14 residues. The CDR3 bases are TGCGCCAGCAGAGCGCCGGGGACTCTCGATGAGCAGTTCTTC. Translation: CASRAPGTLDEQFF.

This clonotype was observed at least ten times. The chain combines TRBV5-1 with TRBJ2-7, with D possibly being TRBD1 (6 bases). Trimming shortened V by 2 bases and J by 3 bases, and 15 bases separated the two germline ends. The CDR3 covers 15 residues. CDR1 is SGHRS, CDR2 YFSETQ, per germline. CDR3 nucleotide sequence: TGCGCCAGCAGCTTTGCGTTGGGACAAAACTACGAGCAGTACTTC. Translation gives CASSFALGQNYEQYF.

The chain links TRBV7-2 to TRBJ2-3; 12 bases map to TRBD1. CDR3 length equals 15 residues. Germline values: CDR1 SGHTA, CDR2 FQGNSA. After removal of 5 bases from V and 3 bases from J, the junction contained 3 bases not matched to a gene. CDR3 sequence (DNA): TGTGCCAGCAGCCCGGGACAGGGGGCAACAGATACGCAGTATTTT. Translation gives CASSPGQGATDTQYF.

This clonotype was picked up many times. The chain carries TRBV20-1 and TRBJ2-2; D unclear. Germline assignment: CDR1 DFQATT and CDR2 SNEGSKA (reference sequence). The germline V and J ends were trimmed by 6 bases and 2 bases, with 16 bases remaining between them. The CDR3 has 15 residues. CDR3 in amino acids: CSANKGSSNTGELFF. Here the CDR3 DNA reads TGCAGTGCCAATAAAGGGTCCAGCAACACCGGGGAGCTGTTTTTT.

This clonotype was seen ten or more times. The V call is TRBV6-5, the J call TRBJ1-2, with 8 bases lining up with TRBD1. J was trimmed by 7 bases and V by 2 bases; bases with no gene match: 3. Germline CDR1 reads MNHEY; CDR2 reads SVGAGI. The CDR3 spans 13 residues. The CDR3 DNA sequence: TGTGCCAGCAGTTACGCTGACAGGGGTGGCTACACCTTC. It translates to CASSYADRGGYTF.

This clonotype was observed many times. The chain combines TRBV20-1 with TRBJ2-1, with TRBD1 as a possible D gene (5 bases). CDR1 and CDR2 (germline): DFQATT, SNEGSKA (reference sequence). With 3 bases removed from V and 4 bases from J, the gap between germline ends came to 16 bases. The CDR3 totals 15 residues. Here the CDR3 reads CSARYPQGSYNEQFF. CDR3 sequence (DNA): TGCAGTGCTAGGTACCCCCAGGGTTCATACAATGAGCAGTTCTTC.

Comment on this clonotype: Without the conserved terminal phenylalanine or tryptophan, this CDR3 likely stems from a read error. It is unclear where the CDR3 begins or ends on the DNA, so no DNA is shown, and the CDR3 is as TCRdb lists it. V gene TRBV2 combines with J gene TRBJ2-7; the table assigns TRBD1, which was not confirmed against the DNA. With termini counted, the CDR3 has 11 amino acids. Germline CDR1 SNHLY, CDR2 FYNNEI. The chain's CDR3 is CASSYRQIRVN.

This clonotype was seen once. A single base separates this from a much larger clone, so it may be a read error. The genes are TRBV10-3 and TRBJ1-1; D ambiguous. CDR3 size: 12 residues. Germline loops: CDR1 ENHRY, CDR2 SYGVKD. CDR3 nucleotides: TGTGCCATCAGGGGATCGAACAGTGAAGCTTTCTTT. It encodes CAIRGSNSEAFF.

For this clonotype: This may come from a read error, since a much larger clone is one base off. V usage is TRBV2 and J usage is TRBJ1-3; the match to TRBD1 covers 7 bases. The CDR3 has 14 amino acids. V shed 7 bases, J shed 0 bases, and the junction held 3 bases outside the gene matches. The germline gives CDR1 SNHLY, CDR2 FYNNEI. The CDR3 nucleotides are TGTGCCAGCAAGACAGGGAACTCTGGAAACACCATATATTTT. This gives the protein CASKTGNSGNTIYF.

With respect to this clonotype: A much larger clone differs by one base, so this may be a read error. The chain links TRBV20-1 to TRBJ2-7, with 11 bases identical to TRBD2. Trimming at V came to 4 bases and at J to 7 bases, leaving 12 bases not matched to a gene. CDR1 DFQATT and CDR2 SNEGSKA come from the germline V gene (reference sequence). This CDR3 region has 15 residues. DNA of the CDR3: TGCAGTGCTAACACCCCGACTAGCGGGAAGAGAGAGCAGTACTTC. It codes for CSANTPTSGKREQYF.

This clonotype was counted many times. The V and J genes are TRBV10-2 and TRBJ1-2; D is possibly TRBD1 (5 bases). Deletions cut 3 bases from V and 3 bases from J, with 8 bases between. Looked up from germline, CDR1 is WSHSY and CDR2 is SAAADI. The CDR3 extends over 13 amino acids. The CDR3 protein is CASSDPGDYGYTF. For the CDR3, the DNA is TGCGCCAGCAGTGACCCGGGGGACTATGGCTACACCTTC.

This clonotype was detected only a few times. The rearrangement joins TRBV3-1 to TRBJ1-5, with D unresolved. This CDR3 has 14 residues. V gave up 4 bases and J gave up 3 bases, with 10 bases separating them. CDR1 and CDR2 from the germline V gene are LGHDT and YNNKEL (reference sequence). The CDR3 is CASSRGEFNQPQHF. The CDR3 DNA reads TGTGCCAGCAGCCGGGGAGAGTTCAATCAGCCCCAGCATTTT. Based on the CDR3 plus reference TRBV3-1 and TRBJ1-5, the full variable domain is DTAVSQTPKYLVTQMGNDKSIKCEQNLGHDTMYWYKQDSKKFLKIMFSYNNKELIINETVPNRFSPKSPDKAHLNLHINSLELGDSAVYFCASSRGEFNQPQHFGDGTRLSIL.

This rearrangement joins TRBV30 to TRBJ1-2; D ambiguous. CDR1 is GTSNPN, CDR2 SVGIG, per germline (reference sequence). This CDR3 is built from 12 residues. CDR3: CAQTKDNYGYTF. Written as DNA, the CDR3 is TGTGCACAAACGAAGGATAACTATGGCTACACCTTC.

In its sample, this clonotype was seen many times. The rearrangement joins TRBV20-1 to TRBJ1-1; a possible D gene is TRBD1 (5 bases). Germline-derived CDR1 and CDR2 are DFQATT and SNEGSKA (reference sequence). Between the trimmed V and J ends, which lost 0 bases and 3 bases, there was a span of 8 bases. The CDR3 has 13 amino acids. The CDR3 here is CSAREDKYTEAFF. In DNA, the CDR3 is TGCAGTGCTAGAGAGGACAAGTACACTGAAGCTTTCTTT.